What follows are 24 T cell receptor beta chains derived from one specimen sequenced in a study of response to subunit inactivated influenza vaccine. TCRdb reanalysed the RT-PCR reads using MiXCR and keeps one entry per CDR3 protein. The repertoire has just over 300,000 distinct CDR3 sequences, around 20% of them found once; the top ten carry about a tenth. The sequenced sample was PBMCs from blood, obtained 21 months after vaccination. Receptors were obtained from a man between 45 and 75 years old who received an inactivated influenza vaccine.

The genes are TRBV6-5 and TRBJ2-1, with 11 bases that match TRBD1. CDR1 is MNHEY and CDR2 is SVGAGI in the germline V gene. There are 17 residues in the CDR3. J was trimmed by 9 bases and V by 0 bases; bases with no gene match: 10. The CDR3 DNA sequence: TGTGCCAGCAGTTACTCGGGGATGGGGACAGGGGGAGGTGAGCAGTTCTTC. Protein sequence: CASSYSGMGTGGGEQFF.

The chain joins TRBV24-1 to TRBJ2-3; D is tentatively TRBD1 or TRBD2 (5 bases each). The germline CDR1 and CDR2 sequences are KGHDR and SFDVKD. The CDR3 has 17 residues. Trimming shortened V by 4 bases and J by 0 bases, and 16 bases separated the two germline ends. CDR3 DNA sequence: TGTGCCACCAGTGACCCGGGGCCGAGGGGTAGCACAGATACGCAGTATTTT. It translates to CATSDPGPRGSTDTQYF.

This clonotype was seen a handful of times. The V call is TRBV12-3 or TRBV12-4, the J call TRBJ2-3; the D call may be TRBD1 or TRBD2 (5 bases each). Trimming stripped 2 bases from V and 2 bases from J, with 11 bases between. The CDR3 sequence is 15 residues long. The CDR3 DNA reads TGTGCCAGCAGTTTATTGGGGGTGGACACAGATACGCAGTATTTT. Its protein is CASSLLGVDTDTQYF.

This clonotype was recorded many times. This chain links TRBV12-3 or TRBV12-4 with TRBJ1-1; the D is unclear. V gave up 3 bases and J gave up 4 bases, with 3 bases separating them. This CDR3 region has 11 residues. The DNA for the CDR3 is TGTGCCAGCAGTTTCAGCACTGAAGCTTTCTTT. It specifies CASSFSTEAFF.

There are a few counts of this clonotype. The chain is built from TRBV12-3 or TRBV12-4 and TRBJ1-1, with 7 bases lining up with TRBD1. Trimming removed 6 bases from V and 1 base from J; junction bases left unmatched: 5. The CDR3 length is 14 residues. CDR3 in amino acids: CASRSYRGNTEAFF. In nucleotides, the CDR3 is TGTGCCAGCAGATCATACAGGGGGAACACTGAAGCTTTCTTT.

This clonotype was seen a few times. The V gene is TRBV6-1, the J gene TRBJ1-2; 7 bases are a match to TRBD1. CDR3 length equals 14 residues. CDR1 and CDR2 from the germline V gene are MNHNS and SASEGT. The J segment lost 0 bases and the V segment lost 7 bases, leaving 5 bases of the junction unmatched. CDR3 protein: CASNDRATNYGYTF. The CDR3 nucleotides read TGTGCCAGCAACGACAGGGCGACTAACTATGGCTACACCTTC.

This clonotype was observed a few times. The chain recombines TRBV5-4 with TRBJ1-2, with D possibly being TRBD1 (5 bases). This CDR3 is 14 amino acids long. Deletions cut 3 bases from V and 3 bases from J, with 12 bases between. Per germline, CDR1 SGHNT and CDR2 YYREEE (reference sequence). CDR3 sequence: CASSWRRGDYGYTF. The DNA for the CDR3 is TGTGCCAGCAGCTGGAGGAGGGGCGACTATGGCTACACCTTC.

This chain links TRBV9 with TRBJ2-2; possible D gene TRBD1, 5 bases. This CDR3 has 14 amino acids. CDR1 is SGDLS and CDR2 is YYNGEE in the germline V gene. Trimming left V 4 bases short and J 7 bases short, with 14 bases between. In DNA, the CDR3 is TGTGCCAGCAGCCCGACAGTGGGGAACGGGGAGCTGTTTTTT. Translation gives CASSPTVGNGELFF.

The J gene is TRBJ1-1, the V gene TRBV18; D call uncertain. The CDR3 sequence is 13 residues long. V was shortened by 2 bases and J by 6 bases, with 10 bases between the two germline ends. Per the germline V gene, CDR1 is KGHSH and CDR2 is LQKENI. CDR3 amino acids: CASSPTQTSEAFF. Here the CDR3 DNA reads TGTGCCAGCTCACCAACACAGACCTCTGAAGCTTTCTTT.

The gene calls are TRBV24-1 and TRBJ2-5, with 10 bases that match TRBD1. CDR3 length: 15 residues. Germline lookup yields CDR1 KGHDR and CDR2 SFDVKD. The V gene end was trimmed by 4 bases and the J gene end by 4 bases; junction bases not matched to a gene: 5. The CDR3 region has the DNA TGTGCCACCAGTGACCGGGGACAGGGGACAGAGACCCAGTACTTC. Residues: CATSDRGQGTETQYF.

This clonotype was observed many times. In nucleotides, the CDR3 is TGTGCCAGCAGCTTAGGGGGCAGCTATGGCTACACCTTC. Translation: CASSLGGSYGYTF. The genes are TRBV7-9 and TRBJ1-2; tentatively, D is TRBD1 (5 bases). The CDR3 runs to 13 residues. The V gene's germline CDR1 is SEHNR and CDR2 FQNEAQ (reference sequence). V was clipped by 1 base and J by 4 bases, with 7 bases between them.

This clonotype was detected a few times. This chain connects TRBV7-2 to TRBJ1-5, with unresolved D. The CDR3 totals 14 residues. Trimming left V 6 bases short and J 1 base short, with 10 bases between. CDR1 is SGHTA, CDR2 FQGNSA, per germline. In DNA form, the CDR3 reads TGTGCCAGCAGAGACACAAGGAGCAATCAGCCCCAGCATTTT. This sequence encodes CASRDTRSNQPQHF.

CDR3 residues: CSASSVGGRAKKYF. CDR3 in DNA: TGCAGTGCTAGCTCGGTCGGCGGGAGGGCCAAAAAGTACTTC. The chain has TRBV20-1 and TRBJ2-7; 9 bases match TRBD2. CDR1 and CDR2 from the germline V gene are DFQATT and SNEGSKA (reference sequence). The CDR3 has 14 residues. V shed 3 bases and J 11 bases; nucleotides not matched to a gene: 14.

V is TRBV30 and J is TRBJ1-1; D remains unclear. Germline lookup yields CDR1 GTSNPN and CDR2 SVGIG (reference sequence). CDR3 length equals 11 residues. The V end lost 2 bases, the J end lost 1 base, and 2 bases lay between the germline ends. The CDR3: CAWSRNTEAFF. DNA for the CDR3: TGTGCCTGGAGTAGGAACACTGAAGCTTTCTTT.

This clonotype was counted only a few times. The J gene is TRBJ1-2, the V gene TRBV28; possible D gene TRBD1, 5 bases. In germline, CDR1 is MDHEN, CDR2 SYDVKM. This CDR3 is built from 13 residues. V was clipped by 9 bases and J by 4 bases, with 15 bases between them. The CDR3 DNA reads as TGTGCCAGTACGACAGTGCTCAGCTATGGCTACACCTTC. The encoded protein is CASTTVLSYGYTF.

The chain couples TRBV29-1 to TRBJ2-1; 7 nucleotides align to TRBD1. V lost 4 bases and J lost 5; bases outside the gene matches: 5. There are 13 residues in the CDR3. Germline V CDR1 and CDR2: SQVTM, ANQGSEA. The CDR3 nucleotides read TGCAGCGTTGCCGGGACAGCTAACAATGAGCAGTTCTTC. Its translation: CSVAGTANNEQFF.

This clonotype was picked up a small number of times. The chain is built from TRBV6-1 and TRBJ2-1, with D tentatively TRBD1 (5 bases). Germline CDR1 MNHNS, CDR2 SASEGT. With 4 bases removed from V and 1 base from J, the gap between germline ends came to 17 bases. The CDR3 loop spans 17 amino acids. As DNA, the CDR3 is TGTGCCAGCAGTGGACCAGGGAAACACCAATCCTACAATGAGCAGTTCTTC. Its translation is CASSGPGKHQSYNEQFF.

V usage is TRBV7-2 and J usage is TRBJ2-1; 7 positions match TRBD2. The J segment lost 11 bases and the V segment lost 0 bases, leaving 1 base of the junction unmatched. The CDR3 spans 12 residues. Germline CDR1 SGHTA, CDR2 FQGNSA. The CDR3 sequence: CASSLALAKQFF. The CDR3 DNA is TGTGCCAGCAGCTTAGCACTAGCGAAGCAGTTCTTC.

This chain uses TRBV25-1 with TRBJ1-2; 9 bases fit TRBD1. With 7 bases clipped from V and 6 bases from J, the junction kept 9 bases outside the gene matches. The germline V gene has CDR1 MGHDK and CDR2 SYGVNS. The CDR3 is made up of 14 amino acids. CDR3 amino acids: CASTHMGQGDGYTF. CDR3 nucleotide sequence: TGTGCCAGCACCCACATGGGACAGGGTGATGGCTACACCTTC.

The J gene is TRBJ2-6, the V gene TRBV4-2; 10 nucleotides agree with TRBD1. Germline V gene sequence: CDR1 LGHNA, CDR2 YNFKEQ. The V gene end was trimmed by 4 bases and the J gene end by 6 bases; junction bases not matched to a gene: 9. The CDR3 runs 17 residues. CDR3: CASSRGTGDPAANVLTF. CDR3 nucleotides: TGTGCCAGCAGCCGCGGGACAGGGGATCCCGCGGCCAACGTCCTGACTTTC.

This clonotype was detected once. CDR3 amino acids: CASSPSGAGGPSNEQFF. DNA of the CDR3: TGTGCCAGCAGCCCCAGCGGTGCGGGAGGGCCGAGCAATGAGCAGTTCTTC. The rearrangement joins TRBV4-2 to TRBJ2-1, with 9 bases aligning to TRBD2. V shed 4 bases and J 6 bases; nucleotides not matched to a gene: 13. Germline V gene sequence: CDR1 LGHNA, CDR2 YNFKEQ. The CDR3 spans 17 residues.

This clonotype was picked up a small number of times. The chain has TRBV2 and TRBJ2-4; TRBD2 might be the D (5 bases). Germline CDR1 and CDR2: SNHLY and FYNNEI. This CDR3 has 14 residues. V was clipped by 1 base and J by 6 bases, with 10 bases between them. This CDR3 is CASSEGLAVNIQYF. The DNA for the CDR3 is TGTGCCAGCAGTGAAGGTCTAGCTGTAAACATTCAGTACTTC.

This clonotype showed up just a few times. The genes are TRBV5-1 and TRBJ2-3; no clear D gene. Germline V gives CDR1 SGHRS, CDR2 YFSETQ. This CDR3 is built from 14 residues. Trimming took 0 bases from V and 2 from J, leaving 7 bases between them. CDR3 sequence: CASSLGRATDTQYF. CDR3 sequence (DNA): TGCGCCAGCAGCTTGGGTAGGGCCACAGATACGCAGTATTTT. The entire variable domain, with the rest obtained from reference TRBV5-1 and TRBJ2-3, is as follows: KAGVTQTPRYLIKTRGQQVTLSCSPISGHRSVSWYQQTPGQGLQFLFEYFSETQRNKGNFPGRFSGRQFSNSRSEMNVSTLELGDSALYLCASSLGRATDTQYFGPGTRLTVL.

In DNA form, the CDR3 reads TGTGCCAGCAGTATACTAGCGGGAGGTAATGAGCAGTTCTTC. This codes for CASSILAGGNEQFF. The chain is built from TRBV28 and TRBJ2-1; TRBD2 aligns across 12 bases. V trimming: 5 bases; J trimming: 7 bases; junction bases outside the gene matches: 3. The CDR3 length is 14 residues. CDR1 and CDR2 (germline): MDHEN, SYDVKM.